The 32 T cell receptor beta chains reported below all come from one sample, sequenced in a study of T cells in Graves' hyperthyroidism and ophthalmopathy. Amplification targeted TCR beta CDR3 regions from RNA transcripts. The TCR CDR3 was amplified in a first-round RT-PCR using the HTBI primer set. TCRdb redid the calling of the multiplex PCR reads with MiXCR, one entry per CDR3 protein. This table has over 400,000 distinct CDR3 sequences, roughly 14% appearing once. Material: blood. The receptors originated from a man between 18 and 35 years old with Graves' ophthalmopathy.

This clonotype has at least ten counts. The J gene is TRBJ1-5, the V gene TRBV5-6; 9 bases agree with TRBD1. Germline CDR1 is SGHDT and CDR2 is YYEEEE. CDR3 size: 15 residues. Trimming removed 4 bases from V and 2 bases from J; junction bases left unmatched: 4. CDR3 in amino acids: CASSPGDRGNQPQHF. CDR3 in DNA: TGTGCCAGCAGCCCCGGGGACAGGGGCAATCAGCCCCAGCATTTT.

The chain is built from TRBV19 and TRBJ2-3; D possibly corresponds to TRBD1 (6 bases). There are 15 residues in the CDR3. V shed 6 bases and J shed 0 bases, with 13 bases lying between them. Germline lookup yields CDR1 LNHDA and CDR2 SQIVND (reference sequence). CDR3 protein: CASSPTGSSTDTQYF. CDR3 coding DNA: TGTGCCAGTAGCCCGACAGGTTCAAGCACAGATACGCAGTATTTT.

The chain joins TRBV5-1 to TRBJ2-5, with TRBD1 matching 7 bases. Germline V gene sequence: CDR1 SGHRS, CDR2 YFSETQ. Trimming cost V 3 bases and J 3 bases; bases outside gene matches: 5. CDR3 size: 14 residues. CDR3 nucleotide sequence: TGCGCCAGCAGCTGGAAAGACAGGGAAGAGACCCAGTACTTC. It encodes CASSWKDREETQYF.

This clonotype was detected only a few times. The rearrangement uses TRBV4-1 and TRBJ2-7; 7 bases fit TRBD1. This CDR3 contains 13 residues. Looked up from germline, CDR1 is MGHRA and CDR2 is YSYEKL. The V segment lost 0 bases and the J segment 11 bases; nucleotides outside the gene matches: 7. The CDR3 loop is CASSQDIGTEEYF. The DNA for the CDR3 is TGCGCCAGCAGCCAAGATATAGGGACAGAGGAGTACTTC.

This clonotype has at least ten counts. V and J are TRBV24-1 and TRBJ1-5; perhaps TRBD1 as D (5 bases). Trimming removed 4 bases from V and 7 bases from J, with 10 bases in between. CDR3 length: 13 residues. CDR1 is KGHDR and CDR2 is SFDVKD in the germline V gene. The CDR3 nucleotides are TGTGCCACCAGTGAAGAGGGGAGGCAGCCCCAGCATTTT. This gives the protein CATSEEGRQPQHF.

The CDR3 nucleotides read TGTGCCAGCAGTTTCCGAATACAGGACTCGGAGCAGTACTTC. This encodes CASSFRIQDSEQYF. The chain joins TRBV6-6 to TRBJ2-7; D could derive from TRBD1 or TRBD2 (5 bases each). V was trimmed by 4 bases and J by 7 bases, leaving 17 bases between them. From germline, CDR1 is MNHNY and CDR2 SVGAGI (reference sequence). This CDR3 comprises 14 residues.

Only a few counts were recorded for this clonotype. Germline is not matched at one junction end, which may reflect a read error. The chain is built from TRBV10-3 and TRBJ2-1; D is uncertain. This CDR3 has 13 residues. Germline CDR1 ENHRY, CDR2 SYGVKD. The CDR3 here is CATRTLEDNEQLF. The CDR3 DNA reads as TGTGCCACAAGGACGTTGGAAGACAATGAGCAGCTCTTC.

This clonotype was counted many times. V and J are TRBV3-1 and TRBJ2-4; 7 positions agree with TRBD2. The CDR3 consists of 17 residues. Germline V gene data show CDR1 as LGHDT and CDR2 as YNNKEL (reference sequence). V lost 4 bases to trimming and J lost 3 bases; unmatched junction nucleotides: 12. The CDR3 DNA follows: TGTGCCAGCAGCCGGTCTCTAGCGGAAGATTACAAAAACATTCAGTACTTC. This translates into CASSRSLAEDYKNIQYF.

This chain joins TRBV20-1 and TRBJ2-7; the match to TRBD2 covers 9 bases. Looked up from germline, CDR1 is DFQATT and CDR2 is SNEGSKA (reference sequence). The J segment lost 3 bases and the V segment lost 6 bases, leaving 6 bases of the junction unmatched. The CDR3 is made up of 13 amino acids. CDR3: CSALSGGNYEQYF. The CDR3 DNA follows: TGCAGTGCCTTAAGCGGGGGGAACTACGAGCAGTACTTC.

This clonotype has a count of ten or more. The chain links TRBV11-2 to TRBJ1-5, with D possibly matching TRBD1 (5 bases). Germline V CDR1 and CDR2: SGHAT, FQNNGV. The CDR3 is made up of 12 amino acids. The V end was cut by 4 bases, the J end by 4 bases, with 5 bases between. CDR3 loop: CASSSGNQPQHF. The CDR3 nucleotides read TGTGCCAGCAGCTCAGGGAATCAGCCCCAGCATTTT.

Many counts were recorded for this clonotype. The V gene is TRBV6-2 or TRBV6-3, the J gene TRBJ1-2; D not certain. CDR1 and CDR2 (germline): MNHEY, SVGEGT. The CDR3 is made up of 12 amino acids. V was pared by 6 bases and J by 4 bases, with 9 bases between. In DNA form, the CDR3 reads TGTGCCAGCAGCCTATCCATCTATGGCTACACCTTC. Encoded protein: CASSLSIYGYTF.

This clonotype was observed a few times. A read error may account for a junction end that differs from germline. The V call is TRBV19, the J call TRBJ1-1; D remains ambiguous. The germline V gene encodes CDR1 LNHDA and CDR2 SQIVND (reference sequence). This CDR3 spans 13 amino acids. The CDR3 sequence is CASSTSLNTEASF. CDR3 nucleotide sequence: TGTGCCAGTAGTACCTCTTTGAACACTGAAGCTTCCTTT.

The V and J genes are TRBV19 and TRBJ2-3; 8 nucleotides match TRBD1. The CDR3 loop spans 16 amino acids. Looked up from germline, CDR1 is LNHDA and CDR2 is SQIVND (reference sequence). J was trimmed by 5 bases and V by 1 base; bases with no gene match: 8. The CDR3 sequence: CASSIGGGRGRDTQYF. In DNA form, the CDR3 reads TGTGCCAGTAGTATAGGGGGAGGCAGGGGGCGAGATACGCAGTATTTT.

This clonotype was seen at least ten times. The rearrangement joins TRBV11-2 to TRBJ1-5; 8 positions agree with TRBD1. Per the germline V gene, CDR1 is SGHAT and CDR2 is FQNNGV. The CDR3 is made up of 17 amino acids. The V segment lost 5 bases and the J segment 0 bases; nucleotides outside the gene matches: 9. CDR3 in amino acids: CASSKDRDGVSNQPQHF. CDR3 sequence (DNA): TGTGCCAGCAGCAAGGACAGGGATGGGGTTAGCAATCAGCCCCAGCATTTT.

This clonotype was detected many times. This chain uses TRBV19 with TRBJ1-2; 7 bases fit TRBD1. Germline loops: CDR1 LNHDA, CDR2 SQIVND (reference sequence). Trimming at V came to 5 bases and at J to 7 bases, leaving 10 bases not matched to a gene. The CDR3 spans 14 residues. In DNA form, the CDR3 reads TGTGCCAGTAGTCTCCAGACAGGGAACGCTGGCTACACCTTC. Residues: CASSLQTGNAGYTF.

This clonotype was counted at least ten times. The rearrangement joins TRBV5-1 to TRBJ2-4; D unresolved. Germline assignment: CDR1 SGHRS and CDR2 YFSETQ. V dropped 3 bases and J dropped 9 bases, with 13 bases sitting between them. The CDR3 totals 13 residues. CDR3 sequence reads: CASSSRPVSIQYF. Written as DNA, the CDR3 is TGCGCCAGCAGCTCCCGACCGGTTTCCATTCAGTACTTC.

This clonotype occurred many times. This chain joins TRBV2 and TRBJ2-1, with TRBD2 matching 7 bases. Germline V lookup: CDR1 SNHLY, CDR2 FYNNEI. The ends lost 6 bases at V and 10 bases at J; junction bases unmatched: 6. CDR3 length: 12 amino acids. CDR3 sequence (DNA): TGTGCCAGCAGGCGGGAGCCCCCCGAGCAGTTCTTC. Translated: CASRREPPEQFF. The full variable domain, with the rest looked up from reference TRBV2 and TRBJ2-1, is EPEVTQTPSHQVTQMGQEVILRCVPISNHLYFYWYRQILGQKVEFLVSFYNNEISEKSEIFDDQFSVERPDGSNFTLKIRSTKLEDSAMYFCASRREPPEQFFGPGTRLTVL.

The chain is built from TRBV11-2 and TRBJ2-1; D is unresolved. The CDR3 is 14 amino acids. CDR1 and CDR2 from the germline V gene are SGHAT and FQNNGV. The V and J ends lost 1 base and 6 bases respectively, with 10 bases between them. Here the CDR3 DNA reads TGTGCCAGCAGCTTAGTGGTAGCACGCAATGAGCAGTTCTTC. Encoded protein: CASSLVVARNEQFF.

V usage is TRBV5-5 and J usage is TRBJ2-6, with a possible D match to TRBD1 (6 bases). This CDR3 has 20 residues. The V and J ends lost 0 bases and 4 bases respectively, with 23 bases between them. Germline CDR1 and CDR2: SGHKS and YYEKEE (reference sequence). CDR3 nucleotides: TGTGCCAGCAGCTTGGCCGGTCCTTACAGGGACCTCTTAGGGGCCAACGTCCTGACTTTC. It is translated as CASSLAGPYRDLLGANVLTF.

This clonotype was seen a few times. V and J are TRBV19 and TRBJ2-5, with D tentatively TRBD2 (5 bases). CDR3 length: 17 amino acids. Trimming took off 3 bases at V and 3 bases at J, with 20 bases between the two ends. Per germline, CDR1 LNHDA and CDR2 SQIVND (reference sequence). This CDR3 is CASSIPGNWRSKETQYF. The CDR3 region has the DNA TGTGCCAGTAGTATCCCTGGGAACTGGAGGTCCAAAGAGACCCAGTACTTC.

This chain links TRBV10-1 with TRBJ2-7, with D uncertain. The CDR3 spans 14 residues. V was shortened by 0 bases and J by 0 bases, with 6 bases between the two germline ends. Per germline, CDR1 WNHNN and CDR2 SYGVQD (reference sequence). CDR3 sequence: CASSESVSSYEQYF. In DNA form, the CDR3 reads TGCGCCAGCAGTGAGTCTGTCAGCTCCTACGAGCAGTACTTC.

About this clonotype itself: A much larger clone differs from this one at a single base, so this may be a read error. The chain employs TRBV15 and TRBJ2-2; 8 bases line up with TRBD1. J lost 6 bases, V lost 4 bases, and 4 bases had no gene match. The CDR3 consists of 14 residues. Per the germline V gene, CDR1 is LNHNV and CDR2 is YYDKDF (reference sequence). CDR3 in amino acids: CATSKGQGSGELFF. The CDR3 DNA reads TGTGCCACCAGCAAAGGACAGGGTTCCGGGGAGCTGTTTTTT.

This clonotype was counted a few times. The chain joins TRBV4-1 to TRBJ1-5; D call uncertain. The CDR3 sequence is 16 residues long. Germline V gene sequence: CDR1 MGHRA, CDR2 YSYEKL. Between the trimmed V and J ends, which lost 4 bases and 0 bases, there was a span of 13 bases. The CDR3 protein is CASSRTHAISNQPQHF. CDR3 nucleotide sequence: TGCGCCAGCAGCCGAACCCACGCCATTAGCAATCAGCCCCAGCATTTT.

The V gene is TRBV19, the J gene TRBJ1-2, with no clear D. V gave up 1 base and J gave up 4 bases, with 10 bases separating them. Germline values: CDR1 LNHDA, CDR2 SQIVND (reference sequence). CDR3 length: 14 residues. For the CDR3, the DNA is TGTGCCAGTAGTATAGCTCGGGATAGCTATGGCTACACCTTC. It encodes CASSIARDSYGYTF.

This clonotype has at least ten counts. This chain uses TRBV9 with TRBJ2-7; 8 nucleotides line up with TRBD2. The J segment lost 2 bases and the V segment lost 5 bases, leaving 18 bases of the junction unmatched. Germline values: CDR1 SGDLS, CDR2 YYNGEE. The CDR3 is 18 amino acids. The CDR3 is CASSFLPSGPGVTYEQYF. DNA for the CDR3: TGTGCCAGCAGTTTTTTACCTAGCGGGCCGGGGGTAACCTACGAGCAGTACTTC.

This clonotype was seen more than once but under ten times. The rearrangement links TRBV6-6 to TRBJ2-7; 9 positions match TRBD2. Germline V gene sequence: CDR1 MNHNY, CDR2 SVGAGI (reference sequence). Trimming removed 0 bases from V and 3 bases from J; junction bases left unmatched: 6. This CDR3 has 16 amino acids. The CDR3 nucleotides read TGTGCCAGCAGTTACTCAGGTCTAGCGGGGAGCTACGAGCAGTACTTC. It encodes CASSYSGLAGSYEQYF.

This clonotype was seen at least ten times. V and J are TRBV20-1 and TRBJ1-4; D is ambiguous. The CDR3 extends over 14 amino acids. Germline assignment: CDR1 DFQATT and CDR2 SNEGSKA (reference sequence). V shed 0 bases and J shed 11 bases, with 16 bases lying between them. CDR3 sequence reads: CSARDLSPQRKLFF. DNA for the CDR3: TGCAGTGCTAGAGATCTATCACCGCAACGGAAACTGTTTTTT.

The sample holds many counts of this clonotype. The V and J genes are TRBV18 and TRBJ1-2; D ambiguous. The CDR3 runs 12 residues. Germline lookup yields CDR1 KGHSH and CDR2 LQKENI. The V gene lost 2 bases and the J gene lost 6 bases, with 7 bases spanning the gap. Here the CDR3 reads CASSPGGNGYTF. The CDR3 nucleotides are TGTGCCAGCTCACCAGGAGGGAATGGCTACACCTTC.

The chain is built from TRBV5-1 and TRBJ2-1; 8 bases are a match to TRBD2. V was pared by 1 base and J by 8 bases, with 11 bases of the junction left unmatched. This CDR3 is 16 amino acids long. Germline values: CDR1 SGHRS, CDR2 YFSETQ. The CDR3 region has the DNA TGCGCCAGCAGCTTGAGGGGCGGGGGGCCGGCCGATGAGCAGTTCTTC. Its translation is CASSLRGGGPADEQFF.

This clonotype was observed many times. The chain couples TRBV20-1 to TRBJ2-3; the match to TRBD2 covers 10 bases. The CDR3 sequence is 13 residues long. Germline CDR1 is DFQATT and CDR2 is SNEGSKA (reference sequence). The CDR3 bases are TGCAGCGAGAACTCTAGCGGGAGTCGACCGCAGTATTTT. Protein: CSENSSGSRPQYF.

In the case of this clonotype: Given a much more abundant clone one base away, this may be a read error. The CDR3 carries no conserved terminal phenylalanine or tryptophan, so it likely arises from a read error. The chain recombines TRBV28 with TRBJ1-1, with a weak D call TRBD1 (6 bases). Germline V CDR1 and CDR2: MDHEN, SYDVKM. The length of the CDR3 is 14 residues. The V end lost 6 bases, the J end lost 4 bases, and 15 bases lay between the germline ends. CDR3 protein: CASSGFRGSTEAFL. CDR3 sequence (DNA): TGTGCCAGCAGCGGATTTAGGGGGAGCACTGAAGCTTTCCTT.

This clonotype was seen at least ten times. The V gene is TRBV12-3 or TRBV12-4, the J gene TRBJ2-7; D not resolved. CDR3 size: 14 residues. V was cut by 2 bases and J by 2 bases, with 10 bases left in between. CDR3 DNA: TGTGCCAGCAGTTTATGGCAATCACCCTACGAGCAGTACTTC. Translating it yields CASSLWQSPYEQYF.